The 23 T cell receptor beta chains reported below all come from one sample, sequenced in a study of identical twins. One entry per CDR3 protein, called by TCRdb with MiXCR from the 5' RACE reads. The sample shows roughly 1,500,000 distinct CDR3 sequences, around a third of them seen only once. Sequencing was carried out using cord blood. Receptors originate from a newborn girl in good health.

Points on this clonotype: At one boundary the junction diverges from the germline segment, which might be a read error. The chain uses TRBV6-6 and TRBJ2-1; the match to TRBD2 covers 11 bases. The CDR3 consists of 16 residues. From germline, CDR1 is MNHNY and CDR2 SVGAGI (reference sequence). For the CDR3, the DNA is TGTGCCAGCAGGTTAGCGGGGGGGCCGTCGTACAATGAGCGGTTCTTC. This sequence encodes CASRLAGGPSYNERFF.

Details on this clonotype: One end of the junction fails to match germline, which may point to a read error. V is TRBV20-1 and J is TRBJ1-1, with no clear D. The CDR3 sequence is 14 residues long. Per the germline V gene, CDR1 is DFQATT and CDR2 is SNEGSKA (reference sequence). The CDR3 coding sequence is TGCAGTGCTACCCCATTGACCCAGAACGCTGAAGCTTTCTTT. Translated, it gives CSATPLTQNAEAFF.

The chain carries TRBV12-3 or TRBV12-4 and TRBJ1-5; TRBD1 matches at 7 bases. This CDR3 region has 17 residues. J lost 0 bases, V lost 7 bases, and 12 bases had no gene match. The CDR3 sequence is CASTKTGPLNSNQPQHF. The CDR3 bases are TGTGCCAGCACCAAGACAGGGCCCCTAAATAGCAATCAGCCCCAGCATTTT.

This clonotype was counted ten times or more. The V and J genes are TRBV12-5 and TRBJ2-5; tentative D call: TRBD1 (5 bases). The CDR3 length is 13 residues. Germline CDR1 reads LGHNT; CDR2 reads FRNRAP. Trimming pared 2 bases from V and 2 bases from J, leaving 6 bases between. CDR3 DNA: TGTGCTAGTGGTTTGTCAGGGCAAGAGACCCAGTACTTC. It specifies CASGLSGQETQYF.

This clonotype was counted only a few times. V gene TRBV6-5 combines with J gene TRBJ2-7; 9 positions match TRBD1. J gave up 3 bases and V 8 bases, and 8 bases lay outside the gene matches. The CDR3 is 14 amino acids. Germline V gene lookup returns CDR1 MNHEY and CDR2 SVGAGI. CDR3 amino acids: CASRSDRGNYEQYF. CDR3 bases: TGTGCCAGCCGCTCAGACAGGGGGAACTACGAGCAGTACTTC.

The J gene is TRBJ2-1, the V gene TRBV7-2; D is unresolved. There are 13 residues in the CDR3. Germline V gene data show CDR1 as SGHTA and CDR2 as FQGNSA. V was cut by 3 bases and J by 5 bases, with 8 bases left in between. CDR3 sequence: CASSFGPNNEQFF. The DNA for the CDR3 is TGTGCCAGCAGCTTTGGACCAAACAATGAGCAGTTCTTC. Full variable domain (rest looked up from reference TRBV7-2 and TRBJ2-1): GAGVSQSPSNKVTEKGKDVELRCDPISGHTALYWYRQSLGQGLEFLIYFQGNSAPDKSGLPSDRFSAERTGGSVSTLTIQRTQQEDSAVYLCASSFGPNNEQFFGPGTRLTVL.

The table lists this clonotype with a few counts. V and J are TRBV19 and TRBJ1-2; D ambiguous. The CDR3 spans 13 residues. Germline V lookup: CDR1 LNHDA, CDR2 SQIVND (reference sequence). The V end was cut by 2 bases, the J end by 4 bases, with 8 bases between. CDR3 protein: CASSITASYGYTF. The DNA for the CDR3 is TGTGCCAGTAGTATAACGGCCAGCTATGGCTACACCTTC.

Notes on this clonotype: A read error may produce the germline difference seen at one junction end. This chain uses TRBV7-7 with TRBJ2-3, with TRBD2 as a possible D gene (5 bases). The CDR3 loop spans 13 amino acids. Germline lookup yields CDR1 SSHAT and CDR2 FNYEAQ (reference sequence). CDR3 coding DNA: TGTGCTAGCACCCCTGGGAAGCGGATTGAAGTGTATTTT. Amino acid sequence: CASTPGKRIEVYF.

This clonotype appeared a single time. This chain uses TRBV29-1 with TRBJ2-1, with 14 bases matching TRBD2. The CDR3 runs 14 residues. The germline CDR1 and CDR2 sequences are SQVTM and ANQGSEA. V shed 6 bases, J shed 6 bases, and the junction held 4 bases outside the gene matches. In DNA form, the CDR3 reads TGCAGCGTCCTGACTAGCGGGGGGGCCAATGAGCAGTTCTTC. Its translation: CSVLTSGGANEQFF.

The J gene is TRBJ2-5, the V gene TRBV29-1, with D perhaps being TRBD1 or TRBD2 (5 bases each). The CDR3 has 12 amino acids. Looked up from germline, CDR1 is SQVTM and CDR2 is ANQGSEA. Between the trimmed V and J ends, which lost 4 bases and 0 bases, there was a span of 6 bases. In nucleotides, the CDR3 is TGCAGCGTTGCGGGACACCAAGAGACCCAGTACTTC. Translation gives CSVAGHQETQYF.

Concerning this clonotype itself: One end of the junction varies from germline; a read error may be responsible. J is TRBJ1-1 and V is TRBV5-1; 7 nucleotides agree with TRBD1. The V gene's germline CDR1 is SGHRS and CDR2 YFSETQ. This CDR3 is 13 amino acids long. CDR3 sequence (DNA): TGCGCCAGCAGCTTGAGAGGGGGCACTGAATCTTTCTTT. It specifies CASSLRGGTESFF.

This sequence joins TRBV4-1 and TRBJ2-3, with 7 nucleotides matching TRBD2. The CDR3 is 17 residues long. CDR1 MGHRA and CDR2 YSYEKL come from the germline V gene. V lost 5 bases and J lost 0; bases outside the gene matches: 11. The CDR3 DNA sequence: TGCGCCAGCAGCGACCGGGGGGTTCCCTCTAGCACAGATACGCAGTATTTT. This encodes CASSDRGVPSSTDTQYF.

This clonotype was found many times. V is TRBV24-1 and J is TRBJ2-7; 7 nucleotides match TRBD1. Germline V gives CDR1 KGHDR, CDR2 SFDVKD. With V trimmed by 5 bases and J by 4 bases, 7 bases remained unmatched. The CDR3 consists of 14 residues. This CDR3 is CATSAGGISYEQYF. The CDR3 bases are TGTGCCACCAGTGCAGGGGGAATATCTTACGAGCAGTACTTC.

There are a few counts of this clonotype. The junction shows a germline mismatch at one end, possibly a read error. The V and J genes are TRBV5-1 and TRBJ2-3, with D perhaps TRBD2 (6 bases). CDR3 length: 16 residues. CDR1 is SGHRS and CDR2 is YFSETQ in the germline V gene. This CDR3 reads CASNLGVADYTDTQYF. The CDR3 DNA reads TGCGCCAGCAACTTGGGCGTAGCGGACTACACAGATACGCAGTATTTT.

This clonotype was recorded a few times. This chain uses TRBV20-1 with TRBJ2-4; TRBD2 matches 8 bases. Trimming took 3 bases from V and 3 from J; bases not matched to a gene: 13. This CDR3 region has 17 residues. From germline, CDR1 is DFQATT and CDR2 SNEGSKA (reference sequence). This CDR3 reads CSARGGLGESDKNIQYF. The CDR3 nucleotides are TGCAGTGCTAGGGGGGGACTAGGGGAGAGTGACAAAAACATTCAGTACTTC.

This clonotype appeared a few times. The chain is built from TRBV3-1 and TRBJ2-3; D remains unclear. The CDR3 totals 15 residues. Looked up from germline, CDR1 is LGHDT and CDR2 is YNNKEL (reference sequence). V was clipped by 0 bases and J by 1 base, with 8 bases between them. The CDR3 protein is CASSQDVTRTDTQYF. CDR3 DNA sequence: TGTGCCAGCAGCCAAGATGTGACACGCACAGATACGCAGTATTTT.

This clonotype has a handful of counts. The rearrangement uses TRBV6-1 and TRBJ2-1, with 9 bases aligning to TRBD1. The germline CDR1 and CDR2 sequences are MNHNS and SASEGT. Losses at the gene ends were 3 bases for V and 2 bases for J; bases not matched to a gene: 20. This CDR3 has 21 residues. CDR3 in amino acids: CASSDGQGRLDAWGTYNEQFF. CDR3 in DNA: TGTGCCAGCAGTGATGGACAGGGGCGGTTAGACGCTTGGGGAACCTACAATGAGCAGTTCTTC.

The chain couples TRBV4-1 to TRBJ2-2; D may be TRBD2 (6 bases). Trimming left V 2 bases short and J 5 bases short, with 12 bases between. The V gene's germline CDR1 is MGHRA and CDR2 YSYEKL. CDR3 length: 15 amino acids. CDR3 coding DNA: TGCGCCAGCAGCCAACTTAGCGGTACAACCGGGGAGCTGTTTTTT. Translating it yields CASSQLSGTTGELFF.

The chain carries TRBV6-5 and TRBJ2-6, with 14 bases that match TRBD2. Looked up from germline, CDR1 is MNHEY and CDR2 is SVGAGI. The CDR3 consists of 20 residues. The ends lost 5 bases at V and 4 bases at J; junction bases unmatched: 13. As DNA, the CDR3 is TGTGCCAGCAGTATACTCGGACTAGCGGGAGGACCGGGGGGGGCCAACGTCCTGACTTTC. Its translation is CASSILGLAGGPGGANVLTF.

The table lists this clonotype with a few counts. The rearrangement links TRBV9 to TRBJ1-5; possibly TRBD1 for D (6 bases). V dropped 4 bases and J dropped 1 base, with 12 bases sitting between them. This CDR3 region has 15 residues. Germline CDR1 is SGDLS and CDR2 is YYNGEE. CDR3 sequence (DNA): TGTGCCAGCAGCCTACAGGGAAGGAGCAATCAGCCCCAGCATTTT. It yields the protein CASSLQGRSNQPQHF.

This clonotype was observed many times. The rearrangement links TRBV6-6 to TRBJ1-2; D is perhaps TRBD1 (6 bases). Per the germline V gene, CDR1 is MNHNY and CDR2 is SVGAGI (reference sequence). Trimming shortened V by 6 bases and J by 0 bases, and 20 bases separated the two germline ends. CDR3 length equals 17 residues. In DNA, the CDR3 is TGTGCCAGCAGATACACAGGACAGCCTGTGCCTAACTATGGCTACACCTTC. Translation: CASRYTGQPVPNYGYTF.

This clonotype has a count of ten or more. The chain couples TRBV13 to TRBJ2-3, with D unresolved. The CDR3 runs 12 residues. The V end lost 5 bases, the J end lost 5 bases, and 8 bases lay between the germline ends. CDR1 is PRHDT and CDR2 is FYEKMQ in the germline V gene (reference sequence). CDR3 region: CASSTPLDTQYF. Here the CDR3 DNA reads TGTGCCAGCAGCACACCCTTAGATACGCAGTATTTT.

V is TRBV7-2 and J is TRBJ2-1, with D maybe TRBD2 (5 bases). Germline assignment: CDR1 SGHTA and CDR2 FQGNSA. The V end lost 3 bases, the J end lost 3 bases, and 12 bases lay between the germline ends. The CDR3 is made up of 15 amino acids. CDR3 loop: CASSLDVAYYNEQFF. The CDR3 DNA is TGTGCCAGCAGCTTGGATGTAGCGTACTACAATGAGCAGTTCTTC.